This TCR beta chain was documented in a study of blood T cell repertoires in COVID-19. Study overall: Both acute and convalescent COVID-19 samples were obtained from the United States, Italy and Spain. The analysed material was cDNA or gDNA that came from T cells, B-cell-depleted T cells, or PBMCs.

In the authors' methods: Quantification of nucleated cells was approximated via reference gene primer amplification. The table came from immunoSEQ multiplex PCR; TCRdb's copy has only in-frame clones and leaves some out. V, J and clone size were drawn from that table, and D and trimming were deduced from the DNA. This table has 130,000 or so clones, roughly 90% appearing once. The CDR3 runs to 14 residues. CDR1 MNHEY and CDR2 SVGAGI come from the germline V gene. With 5 bases removed from V and 1 base from J, the gap between germline ends came to 8 bases. Input material: peripheral blood. The source of this sequence is a man aged 45-60 years with active or convalescent COVID-19. This chain joins TRBV6-5 and TRBJ2-2; D might be TRBD1 (5 bases). The CDR3 DNA sequence: TGTGCCAGCAGTAGGGGCCTGAACACCGGGGAGCTGTTTTTT. It is translated as CASSRGLNTGELFF.